This T cell receptor beta chain came from a study of cytomegalovirus exposure and HLA in healthy donors. The PCR ran on 60 Vbeta and 13 Jbeta primers. Some clones are missing from TCRdb's copy, which holds only in-frame ones; the method was immunoSEQ multiplex PCR. This table holds 130,000 or so clones. The CDR3 loop spans 15 amino acids. Trimming removed 0 bases from V and 3 bases from J; junction bases left unmatched: 2. Germline CDR1 is SGHRS and CDR2 is YFSETQ. The TCR comes from a man between 18 and 35 years old in good health and CMV-seronegative. The sample was PBMCs. The rearrangement joins TRBV5-1 to TRBJ2-2; TRBD1 matches 7 bases. CDR3: CASSLVGGDTGELFF. The DNA for the CDR3 is TGCGCCAGCAGCTTGGTAGGGGGCGACACCGGGGAGCTGTTTTTT.